The 5 T cell receptor beta chains below come from one sample, sequenced in a study of T cells in Graves' hyperthyroidism and ophthalmopathy. The source material, RNA transcripts, was used to amplify TCR beta CDR3 regions. The HTBI primer set served for first-round RT-PCR of the TCR CDR3. TCRdb passed the multiplex PCR reads through MiXCR, listing each CDR3 protein once. The repertoire includes roughly 380,000 distinct CDR3 sequences, about 14% of them detected once, and approximately 11% sits in the top ten. The specimen was blood. The origin of the receptors is a woman aged 55-70 years with Graves' hyperthyroidism.

This clonotype was seen ten or more times. The J gene is TRBJ2-2, the V gene TRBV11-2, with 7 bases lining up with TRBD2. Germline V gene data show CDR1 as SGHAT and CDR2 as FQNNGV. Trimming cost V 2 bases and J 0 bases; bases outside gene matches: 3. This CDR3 comprises 16 residues. CDR3 protein: CASSLRLAANTGELFF. The CDR3 DNA follows: TGTGCCAGCAGCTTAAGGCTAGCGGCGAACACCGGGGAGCTGTTTTTT.

The rearrangement uses TRBV5-4 and TRBJ2-7; tentatively, D is TRBD1 (5 bases). Germline lookup yields CDR1 SGHNT and CDR2 YYREEE (reference sequence). The CDR3 consists of 14 residues. V dropped 0 bases and J dropped 6 bases, with 13 bases sitting between them. The DNA of the CDR3 is TGTGCCAGCAGCTTGGAGCAGGGATCCGGCGAGCAGTACTTC. As protein: CASSLEQGSGEQYF. Full variable domain (missing parts from reference TRBV5-4 and TRBJ2-7): ETGVTQSPTHLIKTRGQQVTLRCSSQSGHNTVSWYQQALGQGPQFIFQYYREEENGRGNFPPRFSGLQFPNYSSELNVNALELDDSALYLCASSLEQGSGEQYFGPGTRLTVT.

This sequence joins TRBV18 and TRBJ1-5, with TRBD1 matching over 7 bases. CDR1 and CDR2 (germline): KGHSH, LQKENI. This CDR3 comprises 14 residues. The trim removed 4 bases at V and 4 bases at J, leaving 4 bases unmatched. CDR3 nucleotide sequence: TGTGCCAGCTCACGCGCAGGGGGAAATCAGCCCCAGCATTTT. This translates into CASSRAGGNQPQHF.

This clonotype was seen many times. The chain joins TRBV27 to TRBJ1-1; D is unclear. V lost 0 bases to trimming and J lost 6 bases, with 17 bases between them. The CDR3 loop spans 16 amino acids. Germline V CDR1 and CDR2: MNHEY, SMNVEV (reference sequence). CDR3 nucleotides: TGTGCCAGCAGTTTATCGCAGAGTGGGTATTCCGCTGAAGCTTTCTTT. This translates into CASSLSQSGYSAEAFF.

At least ten counts were recorded for this clonotype. CDR3 nucleotide sequence: TGTGCCTGGGGGTCTAGCTCAGAGACCCAGTACTTC. The encoded protein is CAWGSSSETQYF. The rearrangement uses TRBV30 and TRBJ2-5, with D perhaps matching TRBD2 (5 bases). Trimming shortened V by 5 bases and J by 4 bases, and 11 bases separated the two germline ends. Germline CDR1 is GTSNPN and CDR2 is SVGIG (reference sequence). The CDR3 loop spans 12 amino acids.